The 23 T cell receptor beta chains reported below all come from one sample, sequenced in a study of regulatory T cells in long-lasting Graves disease. TCR beta libraries were built with iRepertoire HTBI primers and Arm-PCR of CDR3 regions. Each CDR3 protein is one row after TCRdb ran MiXCR on the multiplex PCR reads. Of roughly 360,000 distinct CDR3 sequences listed, around 11% are singletons. Time point defined: newly diagnosed GD, antithyroid drugs for less than 3 months. Extracted PBMC RNA gave rise to the TCR library. This sample was shared with a second study, whose subject was T cells in Graves' hyperthyroidism and ophthalmopathy.

The sequencing used peripheral blood mononuclear cells (PBMCs), collected at new diagnosis, from a patient treated with antithyroid drugs. The receptors derive from a woman between 18 and 29 years old with Graves disease.

This clonotype occurred many times. The J gene is TRBJ1-1, the V gene TRBV18; D might be TRBD1 (5 bases). Germline V CDR1 and CDR2: KGHSH, LQKENI. The CDR3 totals 14 residues. Trimming took 3 bases from V and 8 from J, leaving 16 bases between them. DNA of the CDR3: TGTGCCAGCTCACCGCAGGGTTCTGTAATCGAAGCTTTCTTT. This gives the protein CASSPQGSVIEAFF.

The chain uses TRBV10-3 and TRBJ2-1; tentatively, D is TRBD2 (6 bases). V lost 10 bases and J lost 6, with 22 bases in between. The CDR3 covers 15 residues. Germline V gene lookup returns CDR1 ENHRY and CDR2 SYGVKD. The CDR3: CATTLSGQLSNEQFF. The CDR3 DNA is TGTGCCACTACCCTAAGCGGGCAACTGAGCAATGAGCAGTTCTTC.

As for this clonotype: A much larger clonotype is one base distant, so this may be a read error. J is TRBJ1-1 and V is TRBV5-1; D is uncertain. This CDR3 comprises 13 residues. CDR1 SGHRS and CDR2 YFSETQ come from the germline V gene. The CDR3 is CASSFEGSTESFF. DNA of the CDR3: TGCGCCAGCAGCTTTGAAGGGAGCACTGAATCTTTCTTT.

Many counts were recorded for this clonotype. The chain joins TRBV5-8 to TRBJ2-3; D is perhaps TRBD2 (6 bases). Germline lookup yields CDR1 SGHTS and CDR2 YDEGEE. Trimming stripped 4 bases from V and 1 base from J, with 10 bases between. The CDR3 totals 14 residues. Written as DNA, the CDR3 is TGTGCCAGCAGCCCCGGGACTCGCACAGATACGCAGTATTTT. Its protein product is CASSPGTRTDTQYF.

There are many counts of this clonotype. Written as DNA, the CDR3 is TGTGCCAGCAGCCTAGGACAGGGTGGGAATGAGCAGTTCTTC. Translated, it gives CASSLGQGGNEQFF. The chain is built from TRBV7-9 and TRBJ2-1; 8 bases line up with TRBD1. This CDR3 has 14 residues. J lost 7 bases, V lost 5 bases, and 7 bases had no gene match. CDR1 is SEHNR and CDR2 is FQNEAQ in the germline V gene (reference sequence).

As concerns this clonotype: A single base separates this from a much larger clone, so it may be a read error. The chain joins TRBV4-3 to TRBJ1-1; D remains ambiguous. The CDR3 has 13 amino acids. Germline assignment: CDR1 LGHNA and CDR2 YSLEER. CDR3 loop: CASNQLPLTEAFF. Written as DNA, the CDR3 is TGCGCCAGCAACCAACTGCCTCTAACTGAAGCTTTCTTT.

V usage is TRBV12-3 or TRBV12-4 and J usage is TRBJ1-5, with TRBD1 as a possible D gene (5 bases). The CDR3 totals 14 residues. V was pared by 0 bases and J by 8 bases, with 11 bases between. CDR3 sequence: CASSLATELEPQHF. For the CDR3, the DNA is TGTGCCAGCAGTTTAGCGACAGAGCTCGAGCCCCAGCATTTT.

This clonotype was found many times. This clone may be a read error of a much larger clone one base away. This rearrangement joins TRBV11-2 to TRBJ2-7, with D hard to call. Looked up from germline, CDR1 is SGHAT and CDR2 is FQNNGV. The CDR3 loop spans 11 amino acids. The V gene lost 5 bases and the J gene lost 3 bases, with 5 bases spanning the gap. DNA for the CDR3: TGTGCCAGCAGCGCCTTCTACGAGCAGTACTTC. Amino acid sequence: CASSAFYEQYF.

Ten or more counts support this clonotype. The J gene is TRBJ2-3, the V gene TRBV24-1; D tentatively reads TRBD1 or TRBD2 (5 bases each). Germline loops: CDR1 KGHDR, CDR2 SFDVKD. Trimming pared 5 bases from V and 2 bases from J, leaving 7 bases between. The length of the CDR3 is 13 residues. The CDR3 reads CATSVGTTDTQYF. CDR3 in DNA: TGTGCCACCAGTGTCGGGACCACAGATACGCAGTATTTT.

The rearrangement uses TRBV5-1 and TRBJ2-7; 8 nucleotides agree with TRBD1. The ends lost 4 bases at V and 1 base at J; junction bases unmatched: 4. The CDR3 spans 14 residues. The germline CDR1 and CDR2 sequences are SGHRS and YFSETQ. CDR3 in amino acids: CASSQDRGSYEQYV. The CDR3 DNA is TGCGCCAGCAGCCAAGACAGGGGTTCCTACGAGCAGTACGTC.

Turning to this clonotype: One base separates it from a far larger clone, so it is likely a read error. The CDR3 loop reads CSARDLPWQGLTYEQFF. CDR3 bases: TGCAGTGCTAGAGATCTCCCCTGGCAGGGACTAACCTACGAGCAGTTCTTC. The J gene is TRBJ2-1, the V gene TRBV20-1; 7 nucleotides agree with TRBD2. With 0 bases clipped from V and 10 bases from J, the junction kept 18 bases outside the gene matches. Germline CDR1 is DFQATT and CDR2 is SNEGSKA (reference sequence). There are 17 residues in the CDR3.

The chain carries TRBV6-4 and TRBJ2-1; 11 nucleotides line up with TRBD2. This CDR3 spans 15 amino acids. The germline V gene encodes CDR1 MRHNA and CDR2 SNTAGT. The junction had 10 bases not matched to a gene; V was cut back by 7 bases and J by 8 bases. CDR3 loop: CASKQLAGAYHEQFF. The DNA for the CDR3 is TGTGCCAGCAAACAACTAGCGGGAGCTTACCATGAGCAGTTCTTC.

This clonotype appeared a few times. This chain connects TRBV20-1 to TRBJ2-7; the D is unclear. Trimming stripped 4 bases from V and 5 bases from J, with 6 bases between. Per germline, CDR1 DFQATT and CDR2 SNEGSKA (reference sequence). This CDR3 region has 10 residues. CDR3 region: CSATLHEQYF. The CDR3, as DNA: TGCAGTGCTACCCTCCACGAGCAGTACTTC.

This clonotype was counted many times. The V call is TRBV29-1, the J call TRBJ1-1; D gene uncertain. The CDR3 is 14 amino acids. Per germline, CDR1 SQVTM and CDR2 ANQGSEA. Trimming pared 8 bases from V and 4 bases from J, leaving 20 bases between. The CDR3 protein is CSIGSLGIPTEAFF. DNA for the CDR3: TGCAGCATAGGTTCCTTGGGCATTCCCACTGAAGCTTTCTTT.

In this sample, this clonotype turned up many times. The chain employs TRBV2 and TRBJ2-3, with TRBD1 as a possible D gene (6 bases). V shed 0 bases and J shed 2 bases, with 9 bases lying between them. CDR1 is SNHLY and CDR2 is FYNNEI in the germline V gene. The length of the CDR3 is 15 residues. CDR3 in amino acids: CASSEADSNTDTQYF. DNA of the CDR3: TGTGCCAGCAGTGAAGCGGACAGCAACACAGATACGCAGTATTTT.

This clonotype was observed at least ten times. V is TRBV15 and J is TRBJ1-1; 7 bases agree with TRBD1. The V segment lost 4 bases and the J segment 4 bases; nucleotides outside the gene matches: 12. Germline CDR1 LNHNV, CDR2 YYDKDF (reference sequence). This CDR3 spans 16 amino acids. The CDR3 sequence is CATSTLLDRAVTEAFF. In DNA, the CDR3 is TGTGCCACCAGCACGTTACTCGACAGGGCGGTCACTGAAGCTTTCTTT.

The chain is built from TRBV12-3 or TRBV12-4 and TRBJ2-2; 11 bases are shared with TRBD2. The CDR3 extends over 18 amino acids. The J segment lost 3 bases and the V segment lost 3 bases, leaving 9 bases of the junction unmatched. CDR3 in DNA: TGTGCCAGCAGTTTCCTAACCGGGACTAGCGGAGACACCGGGGAGCTGTTTTTT. Translation: CASSFLTGTSGDTGELFF.

This clonotype was detected ten times or more. This chain links TRBV4-3 with TRBJ1-2; 8 bases agree with TRBD1. CDR3 length: 13 residues. Trimming cost V 0 bases and J 7 bases; bases outside gene matches: 1. The germline CDR1 and CDR2 sequences are LGHNA and YSLEER. The CDR3 sequence is CASSQDDRGGYTF. CDR3 nucleotides: TGCGCCAGCAGCCAAGATGACAGGGGTGGCTACACCTTC.

This clonotype was counted many times. The CDR3 nucleotides are TGTGCCAGCAGCTTATTCATACGGGGCATGGGCACAGATACGCAGTATTTT. Its translation is CASSLFIRGMGTDTQYF. The rearrangement joins TRBV7-8 to TRBJ2-3, with D tentatively TRBD1 or TRBD2 (5 bases each). From germline, CDR1 is SGHVS and CDR2 FQNEAQ. Trimming took off 2 bases at V and 1 base at J, with 16 bases between the two ends. The CDR3 has 17 residues.

The rearrangement joins TRBV7-3 to TRBJ2-6; D not resolved. The V end was cut by 6 bases, the J end by 1 base, with 13 bases between. The CDR3 loop spans 16 amino acids. Germline-derived CDR1 and CDR2 are SGHTA and FQGTGA. This chain's CDR3 is CASSRVYDSGANVLTF. CDR3 nucleotides: TGTGCCAGCAGTCGGGTGTATGATTCTGGGGCCAACGTCCTGACTTTC.

There are many counts of this clonotype. The chain is built from TRBV11-2 and TRBJ2-3; the match to TRBD2 covers 8 bases. The CDR3 has 13 residues. Trimming cost V 4 bases and J 6 bases; bases outside gene matches: 3. Germline V gene sequence: CDR1 SGHAT, CDR2 FQNNGV. The CDR3 loop is CASSSRTSDTQYF. The CDR3 DNA reads TGTGCCAGCAGCTCTCGGACTAGCGATACGCAGTATTTT.

A word on this clonotype: A much larger clone differs by one base, so this may be a read error. V is TRBV11-2 and J is TRBJ2-1, with D possibly being TRBD1 (5 bases). The CDR3 consists of 17 residues. Germline assignment: CDR1 SGHAT and CDR2 FQNNGV. CDR3 residues: CVSSSWIREKSYNEQFF. CDR3 DNA: TGTGTCAGCAGCTCGTGGATCAGGGAAAAGTCCTACAATGAGCAGTTCTTC.

The sample holds many counts of this clonotype. The chain couples TRBV12-3 or TRBV12-4 to TRBJ1-5, with D maybe TRBD1 (6 bases). CDR3 length: 15 residues. The V end lost 0 bases, the J end lost 6 bases, and 12 bases lay between the germline ends. CDR3: CASSLAIGGGQPQHF. The CDR3 region has the DNA TGTGCCAGCAGTTTAGCAATCGGGGGCGGTCAGCCCCAGCATTTT.